The rows below give T cell receptor beta chains drawn from one sample of a study of graft-versus-host responses after intestinal transplantation. Antigens for these TCRs are unknown. Profiled with immunoSEQ multiplex PCR; TCRdb holds only in-frame clones, not every one. In the table there are about 110,000 clones, 93% of which are singletons. The source material was unstimulated CD8+ T cells sorted from spleen or lymph node cells, sampled before intestinal transplant. The receptors were gathered from a human donor who received an intestinal transplant. Each CDR3 is given with its conserved first and last residue. Fields, in order: J gene, clone size, D gene, V gene, CDR3 length, CDR3 DNA, CDR3 protein. A D gene is named only where the DNA matches it firmly. Size values are once, few and many counts, or a class for expanded clones, and some rows have none.

J: TRBJ1-1; size: .; D: .; V: TRBV5-1; length: 14; DNA: TGCGCCAGCAGTGGGTTAAACTTCTACACTGAAGCTTTCTTT; CDR3: CASSGLNFYTEAFF
J: TRBJ2-7; size: .; D: TRBD2; V: TRBV5-1; length: 15; DNA: TGCGCCAGCAGCCGTCTAGCGGGAGATGGCTACGAGCAGTACTTC; CDR3: CASSRLAGDGYEQYF
J: TRBJ1-5; size: .; D: .; V: TRBV6-1; length: 13; DNA: TGTGCCAGCAGTGGGGAGGGCAATCAGCCCCAGCATTTT; CDR3: CASSGEGNQPQHF
J: TRBJ1-1; size: .; D: .; V: TRBV10-3; length: 16; DNA: TGTGCCATCAGTGACCCGCCGGGGGCAGAGAACACTGAAGCTTTCTTT; CDR3: CAISDPPGAENTEAFF
J: TRBJ1-2; size: .; D: .; V: TRBV5-1; length: 16; DNA: TGCGCCAGCAGCTTCTACCTCACCGACACGGGCGATGGCTACACCTTC; CDR3: CASSFYLTDTGDGYTF
J: TRBJ2-3; size: .; D: TRBD2; V: TRBV7-9; length: 15; DNA: TGTGCCAGCAGAGGGACGGGAGGGCCATCAGATACGCAGTATTTT; CDR3: CASRGTGGPSDTQYF
J: TRBJ1-2; size: .; D: TRBD1; V: TRBV19; length: 15; DNA: TGTGCCAGTAGTCCGGGGACAGGGTATTCGAATGGCTACACCTTC; CDR3: CASSPGTGYSNGYTF
J: TRBJ2-7; size: .; D: TRBD1; V: TRBV7-9; length: 15; DNA: TGTGCCAGCAGCCCAGACAGGGGGGGTGTTTACGAGCAGTACTTC; CDR3: CASSPDRGGVYEQYF
J: TRBJ2-7; size: .; D: .; V: TRBV6-1; length: 15; DNA: TGTGCCAGCAGTGTCGGGACACCGAGCTCCTACGAGCAGTACTTC; CDR3: CASSVGTPSSYEQYF
J: TRBJ2-3; size: .; D: TRBD2; V: TRBV4-1; length: 14; DNA: TGCGCCAGCAGCCAGGTACTAGCGTCAGATACGCAGTATTTT; CDR3: CASSQVLASDTQYF
J: TRBJ2-5; size: .; D: .; V: TRBV27; length: 15; DNA: TGTGCCAGCAGTTTTAACGATCGGGGCCAAGAGACCCAGTACTTC; CDR3: CASSFNDRGQETQYF
J: TRBJ2-7; size: .; D: TRBD1; V: TRBV7-8; length: 15; DNA: TGTGCCAGCAGCTTAGGGACAGGGTGGGCGTACGAGCAGTACTTC; CDR3: CASSLGTGWAYEQYF
J: TRBJ2-1; size: .; D: .; V: TRBV19; length: 13; DNA: TGTGCCAGTAGTATGACGAATTACAATGAGCAGTTCTTC; CDR3: CASSMTNYNEQFF
J: TRBJ2-7; size: .; D: .; V: TRBV9; length: 15; DNA: TGTGCCAGCAGCGTAGATACAGGCAGATTCGACGAGCAGTACTTC; CDR3: CASSVDTGRFDEQYF
J: TRBJ2-7; size: .; D: .; V: TRBV19; length: 14; DNA: TGTGCCAGTAGTCTAATTCCCGGGACATACGAGCAGTACTTC; CDR3: CASSLIPGTYEQYF
J: TRBJ1-4; size: .; D: .; V: TRBV2; length: 13; DNA: TGTGCCAGCAGGGGCATCTTGAATGAAAAACTGTTTTTT; CDR3: CASRGILNEKLFF
J: TRBJ2-7; size: .; D: .; V: TRBV28; length: 12; DNA: TGTGCCAGCACGGGCGGTTCCTACGAGCAGTACTTC; CDR3: CASTGGSYEQYF
J: TRBJ2-1; size: .; D: .; V: TRBV29-1; length: 11; DNA: TGCAGCGTTCGGACGGGCTCGTTTTTTTTCTTC; CDR3: CSVRTGSFFFF
J: TRBJ2-7; size: few; D: .; V: TRBV7-9; length: 13; DNA: TGTGCCAGCAGCGAACACAGTTCCTACGAGCAGTACTTC; CDR3: CASSEHSSYEQYF
J: TRBJ2-1; size: .; D: TRBD1; V: TRBV27; length: 17; DNA: TGTGCCAGCAGTTTATCTATGGGACAGGGCGTTTACAATGAGCAGTTCTTC; CDR3: CASSLSMGQGVYNEQFF
J: TRBJ2-7; size: .; D: TRBD2; V: TRBV7-9; length: 15; DNA: TGTGCCAGCAGCTCCCTAGCGGGAGGCCCCTACGAGCAGTACTTC; CDR3: CASSSLAGGPYEQYF
J: TRBJ2-7; size: .; D: .; V: TRBV5-6; length: 13; DNA: TGTGCCAGCAGCTACGGACTTTTCTACGAGCAGTACTTC; CDR3: CASSYGLFYEQYF
J: TRBJ2-1; size: .; D: .; V: TRBV29-1; length: 14; DNA: TGCAGCGTTGAAGATCCGGGGACTTGGAATGAGCAGTTCTTC; CDR3: CSVEDPGTWNEQFF
J: TRBJ1-1; size: once; D: .; V: TRBV4-1; length: 17; DNA: TGCGCCAGCAGCCAAGATTTGGGGGCTAATACGGGATCCGAAGCTTTCTTT; CDR3: CASSQDLGANTGSEAFF
J: TRBJ2-1; size: .; D: TRBD2; V: TRBV6-5; length: 13; DNA: TGTGCCAGCAGTTCTAGCGGGAGCAATGAGCAGTTCTTC; CDR3: CASSSSGSNEQFF
J: TRBJ1-5; size: .; D: TRBD1; V: TRBV19; length: 15; DNA: TGTGCCAGTAAAGGAGGGGGCGCAAGCAATCAGCCCCAGCATTTT; CDR3: CASKGGGASNQPQHF
J: TRBJ1-5; size: .; D: .; V: TRBV27; length: 12; DNA: TGTGCCAGCTCTGGTGGCAATCAGCCCCAGCATTTT; CDR3: CASSGGNQPQHF
J: TRBJ1-3; size: .; D: TRBD1; V: TRBV13; length: 17; DNA: TGTGCCAGCAGCACTAACCCCGGGACAGTCTCTGGAAACACCATATATTTT; CDR3: CASSTNPGTVSGNTIYF
J: TRBJ2-1; size: .; D: .; V: TRBV7-8; length: 15; DNA: TGTGCCAGCAGCTTACCGAGCGGCTCCTACAATGAGCAGTTCTTC; CDR3: CASSLPSGSYNEQFF
J: TRBJ2-7; size: .; D: .; V: TRBV5-1; length: 15; DNA: TGCGCCAGCAGCTGGATCGGGGGCTTTACCTACGAGCAGTACTTC; CDR3: CASSWIGGFTYEQYF
J: TRBJ2-3; size: once; D: .; V: TRBV5-4; length: 14; DNA: TGTGCCAGCAGCGGAAAGGGGTCTATCGATACGCAGTATTTT; CDR3: CASSGKGSIDTQYF
J: TRBJ1-1; size: few; D: .; V: TRBV7-9; length: 11; DNA: TGTGCCAGCAGGTCGGACACTGAAGCTTTCTTT; CDR3: CASRSDTEAFF
J: TRBJ2-3; size: .; D: TRBD2; V: TRBV13; length: 21; DNA: TGTGCCAGCAGCTACCTACCGGGACACAGACCGGGACTAGGGGGCACAGATACGCAGTATTTT; CDR3: CASSYLPGHRPGLGGTDTQYF
J: TRBJ2-7; size: .; D: TRBD2; V: TRBV6-5; length: 15; DNA: TGTGCCAGCAGTTACACCGGGACTAGCGGGAGAGGGCAGTACTTC; CDR3: CASSYTGTSGRGQYF
J: TRBJ1-1; size: .; D: .; V: TRBV29-1; length: 10; DNA: TGCAGCGTTGGGGCCACTGAAGCTTTCTTT; CDR3: CSVGATEAFF
J: TRBJ1-1; size: .; D: TRBD1; V: TRBV6-5; length: 14; DNA: TGTGCCAGCAGTTACTCGACAGGGAAGACTGAAGCTTTCTTT; CDR3: CASSYSTGKTEAFF
J: TRBJ2-7; size: .; D: TRBD1; V: TRBV10-3; length: 14; DNA: TGTGCCATCAGGGGGACAGGGGGTATGTACGAGCAGTACTTC; CDR3: CAIRGTGGMYEQYF
J: TRBJ2-1; size: .; D: TRBD1; V: TRBV27; length: 13; DNA: TGTGCCAGCAGTCCCCGGACAGGGTATGAGCAGTTCTTC; CDR3: CASSPRTGYEQFF